The clone carrying this T cell receptor (beta chain) occurred a few times. PCR used 60 Vbeta primers and 13 Jbeta primers. Profiling relied on immunoSEQ multiplex PCR, and the TCRdb table lists in-frame clones only, not all of them. Found here are about 25,000 clones, nearly 80% of them singletons; the top ten hold approximately 4.5%. This record belongs to a study of cytomegalovirus exposure and HLA in healthy donors. The V gene end was trimmed by 1 base and the J gene end by 5 bases; junction bases not matched to a gene: 11. The V gene's germline CDR1 is LGHNA and CDR2 YSLEER. The CDR3 consists of 17 residues.

The V and J genes are TRBV4-3 and TRBJ2-7; 10 bases match TRBD2. This receptor was obtained from a male donor in good health and CMV-seronegative. The sample was PBMCs. CDR3 protein: CASSQASGRAPENEQYF. The DNA of the CDR3 is TGCGCCAGCAGCCAAGCAAGCGGGAGGGCACCGGAGAACGAGCAGTACTTC.